These 10 T cell receptor beta chains came from one sample sequenced in a study of blood T cells in healthy people across ages. A second PCR of roughly 6 to 12 cycles used a sample-barcoded 5' primer and a J-beta primer mix. In TCRdb, the 5' RACE reads were re-called with MiXCR into one record per CDR3 protein. The sample holds 600,000 to 800,000 distinct CDR3 sequences, about 21% seen once. The specimen sequenced was blood. These receptors were obtained from a man between 65 and 85 years old in good health.

Comment on this clonotype: The CDR3 end shows no conserved phenylalanine or tryptophan, and so a read error is likely. This chain joins TRBV14 and TRBJ2-5, with 7 bases identical to TRBD1. TRBJ2-1 explains the end of the DNA better; the J call may be wrong. Germline-derived CDR1 and CDR2 are SGHDN and FVKESK. The CDR3 is 20 amino acids. This CDR3 reads CASSQGPLSGQATYGDEQFL. CDR3 DNA sequence: TGTGCCAGCAGCCAAGGACCACTCTCCGGACAGGCGACGTATGGGGATGAGCAGTTCCTC.

This chain uses TRBV7-8 with TRBJ2-3; 8 bases match TRBD2. This CDR3 region has 15 residues. Trimming took 5 bases from V and 4 from J; bases not matched to a gene: 8. Per germline, CDR1 SGHVS and CDR2 FQNEAQ. The CDR3 is CASSTGLAWADTQYF. CDR3 nucleotide sequence: TGTGCCAGCAGCACTGGACTAGCCTGGGCAGATACGCAGTATTTT.

The chain has TRBV27 and TRBJ2-1; weak D call: TRBD2 (5 bases). The germline V gene has CDR1 MNHEY and CDR2 SMNVEV (reference sequence). V was trimmed by 4 bases and J by 2 bases, leaving 9 bases between them. The CDR3 covers 14 residues. CDR3 loop: CASSWSGAYNEQFF. CDR3 in DNA: TGTGCCAGCAGTTGGAGCGGCGCCTACAATGAGCAGTTCTTC.

This clonotype was recorded a few times. Written as DNA, the CDR3 is TGCGCCAGCAGCTACGGGACTAGCGGGAGTCTGCAGTACTTC. As protein: CASSYGTSGSLQYF. The chain combines TRBV4-3 with TRBJ2-7; TRBD2 agrees at 14 bases. The length of the CDR3 is 14 residues. The V gene end was trimmed by 5 bases and the J gene end by 9 bases; junction bases not matched to a gene: 6. The germline V gene encodes CDR1 LGHNA and CDR2 YSLEER.

This chain uses TRBV20-1 with TRBJ2-1; D is perhaps TRBD1 (5 bases). CDR1 DFQATT and CDR2 SNEGSKA come from the germline V gene (reference sequence). The germline V and J ends were trimmed by 2 bases and 6 bases, with 17 bases remaining between them. The CDR3 contains 15 residues. The CDR3 sequence is CSARRQGPPGNEQFF. The CDR3 coding sequence is TGCAGTGCTAGAAGGCAGGGCCCCCCGGGCAATGAGCAGTTCTTC.

The chain recombines TRBV24-1 with TRBJ2-5; TRBD1 or TRBD2 may be the D gene (5 bases each). The J call is uncertain, as TRBJ2-1 better fits the DNA end. Germline V CDR1 and CDR2: KGHDR, SFDVKD. The CDR3 covers 12 residues. CDR3 bases: TGTGCCACCAGTGATTTCGGGGCGGGGCAGTTCTTC. This translates into CATSDFGAGQFF.

The CDR3 coding sequence is TGCGCCAGCAGCTTGGATGGCAGGGGCCACCAAGAGACCCAGTACTTC. It is translated as CASSLDGRGHQETQYF. V gene TRBV5-1 combines with J gene TRBJ2-5, with a possible D match to TRBD1 (6 bases). Germline-derived CDR1 and CDR2 are SGHRS and YFSETQ. The CDR3 has 16 residues. The germline V and J ends were trimmed by 0 bases and 0 bases, with 12 bases remaining between them.

The sample holds one count of this clonotype. The CDR3 DNA is TGCAGTGCTAGAGAAGCGGGAGAGTACAATGAGCAGTTCTTC. Its translation is CSAREAGEYNEQFF. The genes are TRBV20-1 and TRBJ2-1, with 8 nucleotides matching TRBD2. This CDR3 region has 14 residues. With V trimmed by 0 bases and J by 4 bases, 2 bases remained unmatched. Looked up from germline, CDR1 is DFQATT and CDR2 is SNEGSKA (reference sequence).

V gene TRBV3-1 combines with J gene TRBJ2-5; TRBD1 aligns across 8 bases. After removal of 4 bases from V and 4 bases from J, the junction contained 5 bases not matched to a gene. This CDR3 comprises 14 residues. CDR1 LGHDT and CDR2 YNNKEL come from the germline V gene (reference sequence). The CDR3 loop is CASSRPTGVETQYF. The DNA of the CDR3 is TGTGCCAGCAGCCGACCGACAGGGGTAGAGACCCAGTACTTC.

This chain links TRBV6-5 with TRBJ1-2; 7 nucleotides agree with TRBD1. The germline CDR1 and CDR2 sequences are MNHEY and SVGAGI. J was trimmed by 0 bases and V by 3 bases; bases with no gene match: 7. The CDR3 covers 16 residues. The CDR3 is CASSYHTGESNYGYTF. As DNA, the CDR3 is TGTGCCAGCAGTTATCATACAGGGGAGTCTAACTATGGCTACACCTTC.